The next 22 T cell receptor beta chains were all read from a single sample in a study of cytomegalovirus exposure and HLA in healthy donors. The primer mix had 60 Vbeta and 13 Jbeta primers. Clones were sequenced by immunoSEQ multiplex PCR, and TCRdb holds only the in-frame ones, with some missing. The sample consists of under 120,000 clones, approximately 66% of them appearing once. The source material was PBMCs. The receptor source for this set is a man aged 35-49 years in good health and CMV-seropositive.

The chain joins TRBV30 to TRBJ1-2; TRBD1 agrees at 8 bases. CDR1 and CDR2 (germline): GTSNPN, SVGIG (reference sequence). The CDR3 is made up of 13 amino acids. J gave up 8 bases and V 3 bases, and 8 bases lay outside the gene matches. In nucleotides, the CDR3 is TGTGCCTGGAGCGAAGACAGGGGTGGAGGCTACACCTTC. Its translation is CAWSEDRGGGYTF. The whole variable domain, remainder taken from reference TRBV30 and TRBJ1-2, is SQTIHQWPATLVQPVGSPLSLECTVEGTSNPNLYWYRQAAGRGLQLLFYSVGIGQISSEVPQNLSASRPQDRQFILSSKKLLLSDSGFYLCAWSEDRGGGYTFGSGTRLTVV.

The V call is TRBV5-1, the J call TRBJ2-7; a weak D match, TRBD1 (6 bases). This CDR3 has 12 residues. Germline CDR1 reads SGHRS; CDR2 reads YFSETQ. V lost 3 bases and J 4 bases, leaving 8 bases between the germline ends. The chain's CDR3 is CASSSTGYEQYF. The CDR3 DNA sequence: TGCGCCAGCAGCTCGACAGGATACGAGCAGTACTTC.

A few counts support this clone. The chain combines TRBV6-5 with TRBJ2-1; the match to TRBD2 covers 15 bases. The J segment lost 9 bases and the V segment lost 7 bases, leaving 7 bases of the junction unmatched. The V gene's germline CDR1 is MNHEY and CDR2 SVGAGI. This CDR3 is built from 15 residues. CDR3 region: CASIRTSGRAGEQFF. In DNA, the CDR3 is TGTGCCAGCATAAGGACTAGCGGGAGGGCCGGTGAGCAGTTCTTC.

The J gene is TRBJ2-7, the V gene TRBV19; TRBD1 matches 10 bases. Looked up from germline, CDR1 is LNHDA and CDR2 is SQIVND (reference sequence). V was pared by 7 bases and J by 1 base, with 4 bases of the junction left unmatched. CDR3 length: 14 amino acids. The CDR3 region has the DNA TGTGCCAGTATCCCGGGACAGGGGTCCTACGAGCAGTACTTC. Protein sequence: CASIPGQGSYEQYF.

CDR3 in DNA: TGTGCCTGGAGTGTAGTACTAGCGGGAGTCGGTGAGCAGTTCTTC. Its translation is CAWSVVLAGVGEQFF. The rearrangement links TRBV30 to TRBJ2-1; 11 bases are a match to TRBD2. The CDR3 sequence is 15 residues long. CDR1 is GTSNPN and CDR2 is SVGIG in the germline V gene (reference sequence). V was pared by 0 bases and J by 9 bases, with 7 bases of the junction left unmatched.

J is TRBJ1-5 and V is TRBV29-1; 11 bases match TRBD1. This CDR3 has 13 residues. V lost 4 bases to trimming and J lost 7 bases; unmatched junction nucleotides: 3. CDR1 and CDR2 (germline): SQVTM, ANQGSEA. In DNA form, the CDR3 reads TGCAGCGTTGGGGACAGGGGGAACCAGCCCCAGCATTTT. As protein: CSVGDRGNQPQHF.

Written as DNA, the CDR3 is TGTGCCAGCAGCATGACAGGGGCAAACACCATATATTTT. This encodes CASSMTGANTIYF. The chain joins TRBV7-2 to TRBJ1-3; 8 bases match TRBD1. This CDR3 contains 13 residues. Germline V CDR1 and CDR2: SGHTA, FQGNSA. V dropped 5 bases and J dropped 6; count of bases not matched to a gene: 3.

This chain uses TRBV19 with TRBJ2-3, with 12 bases matching TRBD1. In germline, CDR1 is LNHDA, CDR2 SQIVND (reference sequence). The CDR3 extends over 17 amino acids. The V and J ends lost 4 bases and 3 bases, in that order; junction bases with no gene match: 8. CDR3 region: CASSNPGQGAGTDTQYF. The CDR3 DNA is TGTGCCAGTAGTAACCCGGGACAGGGGGCTGGGACAGATACGCAGTATTTT.

V gene TRBV7-2 combines with J gene TRBJ2-2, with 7 nucleotides matching TRBD2. The CDR3 runs 16 residues. With 2 bases clipped from V and 2 bases from J, the junction kept 5 bases outside the gene matches. CDR1 is SGHTA, CDR2 FQGNSA, per germline. The CDR3 nucleotides are TGTGCCAGCAGCTTATCCGCTAGCGGAAACACCGGGGAGCTGTTTTTT. Protein: CASSLSASGNTGELFF.

The V gene is TRBV19, the J gene TRBJ1-5; maybe TRBD1 (6 bases). The CDR3 runs to 16 residues. Germline V gives CDR1 LNHDA, CDR2 SQIVND (reference sequence). The ends were cut back, 6 bases at V and 3 bases at J, with 18 bases in the middle. Here the CDR3 reads CASRPTRTAYNQPQHF. In nucleotides, the CDR3 is TGTGCCAGTAGACCGACTCGGACAGCGTACAATCAGCCCCAGCATTTT.

V is TRBV28 and J is TRBJ1-5, with D unresolved. Germline CDR1 is MDHEN and CDR2 is SYDVKM. Trimming cost V 10 bases and J 6 bases, with 13 bases left between them. The CDR3 contains 12 residues. CDR3 DNA: TGTGCCACCTCCATTAGTTTTCAGCCCCAGCATTTT. Translating it yields CATSISFQPQHF.

This chain joins TRBV9 and TRBJ2-6, with TRBD1 identical over 10 bases. Trimming cost V 4 bases and J 1 base; bases outside gene matches: 5. Per germline, CDR1 SGDLS and CDR2 YYNGEE. This CDR3 region has 17 residues. CDR3 region: CASSPGQGLSGANVLTF. DNA for the CDR3: TGTGCCAGCAGCCCGGGACAGGGGCTGTCTGGGGCCAACGTCCTGACTTTC.

This clone occurred a few times. V usage is TRBV5-1 and J usage is TRBJ2-2, with D hard to call. There are 15 residues in the CDR3. Germline CDR1 reads SGHRS; CDR2 reads YFSETQ. V lost 2 bases and J lost 4, with 12 bases in between. CDR3 nucleotide sequence: TGCGCCAGCAGCTTTACCAGTAGAGGCACCGGGGAGCTGTTTTTT. This gives the protein CASSFTSRGTGELFF.

The rearrangement joins TRBV7-9 to TRBJ2-2; D possibly corresponds to TRBD2 (5 bases). The germline CDR1 and CDR2 sequences are SEHNR and FQNEAQ (reference sequence). There are 14 residues in the CDR3. V gave up 1 base and J gave up 5 bases, with 8 bases separating them. DNA for the CDR3: TGTGCCAGCAGCTTAGAGGGAGTTACCGGGGAGCTGTTTTTT. Protein product: CASSLEGVTGELFF.

The gene calls are TRBV11-2 and TRBJ2-3; 8 bases align to TRBD2. The CDR3 contains 15 residues. Germline V gene data show CDR1 as SGHAT and CDR2 as FQNNGV. V was pared by 1 base and J by 1 base, with 1 base of the junction left unmatched. The CDR3: CASSLAGGRTDTQYF. The CDR3 nucleotides are TGTGCCAGCAGCTTAGCGGGAGGGCGCACAGATACGCAGTATTTT.

V and J are TRBV5-1 and TRBJ2-5; 7 bases are a match to TRBD2. Germline loops: CDR1 SGHRS, CDR2 YFSETQ. This CDR3 region has 17 residues. The junction had 12 bases not matched to a gene; V was cut back by 2 bases and J by 2 bases. The CDR3 spells CASSFSPGLGEQETQYF. CDR3 DNA sequence: TGCGCCAGCAGCTTCTCCCCCGGACTAGGAGAACAAGAGACCCAGTACTTC.

The CDR3 DNA is TGTGCCAGCAGTCCCTCGGACAGGGTTTTCGAGCAGTACTTC. Translated, it gives CASSPSDRVFEQYF. The chain is built from TRBV6-6 and TRBJ2-7; 8 bases fit TRBD1. V lost 5 bases to trimming and J lost 6 bases; unmatched junction nucleotides: 9. Germline values: CDR1 MNHNY, CDR2 SVGAGI (reference sequence). CDR3 length: 14 amino acids.

CDR3 sequence (DNA): TGTGCCAGCAGCTTAGGGAGCGGGATAGAGACCCAGTACTTC. Its protein is CASSLGSGIETQYF. The chain has TRBV7-6 and TRBJ2-5; 7 bases fit TRBD2. The CDR3 is made up of 14 amino acids. Germline V gene sequence: CDR1 SGHVS, CDR2 FNYEAQ. Losses at the gene ends were 1 base for V and 4 bases for J; bases not matched to a gene: 3. The full variable domain, with the rest looked up from reference TRBV7-6 and TRBJ2-5, is GAGVSQSPRYKVTKRGQDVALRCDPISGHVSLYWYRQALGQGPEFLTYFNYEAQQDKSGLPNDRFSAERPEGSISTLTIQRTEQRDSAMYRCASSLGSGIETQYFGPGTRLLVL.

This clone was observed a single time. This chain links TRBV11-2 with TRBJ2-7; D is possibly TRBD2 (5 bases). Looked up from germline, CDR1 is SGHAT and CDR2 is FQNNGV. The CDR3 has 9 amino acids. The CDR3 protein is CALAYEQYF. For the CDR3, the DNA is TGTGCGCTAGCTTACGAGCAGTACTTC.

This clone has only a few counts. The rearrangement joins TRBV10-2 to TRBJ2-1, with TRBD2 matching 12 bases. The V and J ends lost 6 bases and 10 bases, in that order; junction bases with no gene match: 7. The CDR3 length is 14 residues. Germline assignment: CDR1 WSHSY and CDR2 SAAADI. The CDR3 region has the DNA TGCGCCAGCAGCCGGGGACTAGCGGGTTGGGAGCAGTTCTTC. Residues: CASSRGLAGWEQFF.

This clone was counted between two and nine times. The chain couples TRBV4-1 to TRBJ1-1; a possible D gene is TRBD1 (5 bases). The CDR3 is made up of 13 amino acids. V lost 4 bases, J lost 1 base, and 7 bases lay in between. Germline V lookup: CDR1 MGHRA, CDR2 YSYEKL. CDR3 nucleotide sequence: TGCGCCAGCAGCCCCAGGGAGAACACTGAAGCTTTCTTT. It encodes CASSPRENTEAFF.

The rearrangement joins TRBV19 to TRBJ2-1; 8 bases are a match to TRBD2. With V trimmed by 3 bases and J by 2 bases, 6 bases remained unmatched. The CDR3 is 16 amino acids. Looked up from germline, CDR1 is LNHDA and CDR2 is SQIVND (reference sequence). CDR3 loop: CASSIATSGPYNEQFF. The CDR3 bases are TGTGCCAGTAGTATTGCTACTAGCGGCCCCTACAATGAGCAGTTCTTC.